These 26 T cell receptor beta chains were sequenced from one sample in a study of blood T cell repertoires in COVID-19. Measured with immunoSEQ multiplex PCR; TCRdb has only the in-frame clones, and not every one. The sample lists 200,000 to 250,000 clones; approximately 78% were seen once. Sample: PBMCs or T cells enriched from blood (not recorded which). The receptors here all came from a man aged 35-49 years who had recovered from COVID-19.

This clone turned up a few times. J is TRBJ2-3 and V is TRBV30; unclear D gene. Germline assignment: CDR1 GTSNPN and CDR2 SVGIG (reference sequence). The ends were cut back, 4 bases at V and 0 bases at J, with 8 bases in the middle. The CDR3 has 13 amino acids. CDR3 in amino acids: CAWKQASTDTQYF. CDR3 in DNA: TGTGCCTGGAAGCAGGCTAGCACAGATACGCAGTATTTT.

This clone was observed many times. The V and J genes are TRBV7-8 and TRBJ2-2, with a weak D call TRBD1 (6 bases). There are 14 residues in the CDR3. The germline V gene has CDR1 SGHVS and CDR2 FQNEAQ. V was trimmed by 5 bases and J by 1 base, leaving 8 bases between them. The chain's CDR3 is CASSMGQNTGELFF. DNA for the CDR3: TGTGCCAGCAGCATGGGACAGAACACCGGGGAGCTGTTTTTT.

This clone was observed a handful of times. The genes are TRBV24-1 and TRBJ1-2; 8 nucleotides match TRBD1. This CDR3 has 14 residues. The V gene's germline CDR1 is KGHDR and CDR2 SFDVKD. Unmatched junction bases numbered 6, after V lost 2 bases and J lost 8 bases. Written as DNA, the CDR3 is TGTGCCACCAGTGATTCCGGACAGGGTCCAGGCTACACCTTC. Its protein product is CATSDSGQGPGYTF.

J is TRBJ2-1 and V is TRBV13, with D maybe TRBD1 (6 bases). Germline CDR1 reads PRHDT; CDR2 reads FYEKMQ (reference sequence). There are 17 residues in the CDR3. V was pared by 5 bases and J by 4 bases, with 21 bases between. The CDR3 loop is CASSTRTSDSDYNEQFF. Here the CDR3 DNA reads TGTGCCAGCAGCACAAGAACATCGGACAGCGATTACAATGAGCAGTTCTTC. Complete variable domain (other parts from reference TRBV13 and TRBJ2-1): AAGVIQSPRHLIKEKRETATLKCYPIPRHDTVYWYQQGPGQDPQFLISFYEKMQSDKGSIPDRFSAQQFSDYHSELNMSSLELGDSALYFCASSTRTSDSDYNEQFFGPGTRLTVL.

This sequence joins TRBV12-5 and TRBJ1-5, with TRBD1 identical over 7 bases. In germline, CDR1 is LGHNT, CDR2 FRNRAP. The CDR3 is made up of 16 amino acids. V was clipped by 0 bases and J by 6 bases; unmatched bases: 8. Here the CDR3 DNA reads TGTGCTAGTGGTTTGGTAGTTAGGCAGGGGGGTCAGCCCCAGCATTTT. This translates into CASGLVVRQGGQPQHF.

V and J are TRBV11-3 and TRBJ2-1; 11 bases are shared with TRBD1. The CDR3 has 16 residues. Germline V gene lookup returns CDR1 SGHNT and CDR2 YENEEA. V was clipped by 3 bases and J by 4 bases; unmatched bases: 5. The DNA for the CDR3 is TGTGCCAGCAGCTTCCAGGGGACAGGGGGTTACAATGAGCAGTTCTTC. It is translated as CASSFQGTGGYNEQFF.

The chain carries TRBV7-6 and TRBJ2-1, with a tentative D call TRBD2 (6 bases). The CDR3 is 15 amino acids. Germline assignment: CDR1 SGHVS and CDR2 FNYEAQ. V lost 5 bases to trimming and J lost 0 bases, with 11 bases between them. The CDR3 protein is CASSGGLSSYNEQFF. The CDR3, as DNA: TGTGCCAGCAGCGGGGGACTTAGCTCCTACAATGAGCAGTTCTTC.

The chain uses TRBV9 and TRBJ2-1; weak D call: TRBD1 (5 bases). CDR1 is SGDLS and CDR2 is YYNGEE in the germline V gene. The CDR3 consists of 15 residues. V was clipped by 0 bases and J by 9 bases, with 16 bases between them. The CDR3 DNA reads TGTGCCAGCAGCGTAGTTGTATCAGGGATGAGTGAGCAGTTCTTC. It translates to CASSVVVSGMSEQFF.

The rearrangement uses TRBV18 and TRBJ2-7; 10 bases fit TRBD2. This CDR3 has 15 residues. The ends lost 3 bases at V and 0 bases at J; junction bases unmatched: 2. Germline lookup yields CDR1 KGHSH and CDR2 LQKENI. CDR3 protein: CASSPSSGSSYEQYF. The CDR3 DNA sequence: TGTGCCAGCTCACCTTCTAGCGGGAGCTCCTACGAGCAGTACTTC.

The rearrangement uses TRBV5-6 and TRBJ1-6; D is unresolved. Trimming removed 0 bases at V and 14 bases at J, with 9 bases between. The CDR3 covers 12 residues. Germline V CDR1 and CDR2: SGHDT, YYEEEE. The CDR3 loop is CASSLGARSLHF. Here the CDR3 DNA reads TGTGCCAGCAGCTTGGGAGCGAGGTCCCTCCACTTT.

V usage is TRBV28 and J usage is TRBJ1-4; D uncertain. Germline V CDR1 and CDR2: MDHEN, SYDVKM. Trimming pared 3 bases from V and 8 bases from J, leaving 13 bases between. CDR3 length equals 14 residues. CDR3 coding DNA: TGTGCCAGCAGTTTCTCCCGGGAGTACGAAAAACTGTTTTTT. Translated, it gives CASSFSREYEKLFF. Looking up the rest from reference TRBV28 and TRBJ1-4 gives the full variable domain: DVKVTQSSRYLVKRTGEKVFLECVQDMDHENMFWYRQDPGLGLRLIYFSYDVKMKEKGDIPEGYSVSREKKERFSLILESASTNQTSMYLCASSFSREYEKLFFGSGTQLSVL.

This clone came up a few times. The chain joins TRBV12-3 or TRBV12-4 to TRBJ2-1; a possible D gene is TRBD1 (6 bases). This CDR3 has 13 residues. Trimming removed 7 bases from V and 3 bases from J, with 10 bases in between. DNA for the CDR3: TGTGCCAGCACCCTAGGGGGCTACAATGAGCAGTTCTTC. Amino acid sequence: CASTLGGYNEQFF.

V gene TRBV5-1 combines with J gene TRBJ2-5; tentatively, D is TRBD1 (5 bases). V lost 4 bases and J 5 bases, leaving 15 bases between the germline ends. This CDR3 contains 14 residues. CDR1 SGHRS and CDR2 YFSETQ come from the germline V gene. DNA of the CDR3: TGCGCCAGCAGCCCAGGGCCCTCGTCGGAGACCCAGTACTTC. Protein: CASSPGPSSETQYF.

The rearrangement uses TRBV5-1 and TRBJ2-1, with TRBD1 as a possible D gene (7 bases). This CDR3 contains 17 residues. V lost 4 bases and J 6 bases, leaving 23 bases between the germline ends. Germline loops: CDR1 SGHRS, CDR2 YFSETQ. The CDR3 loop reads CASSPQGGGVLTNEQFF. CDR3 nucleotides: TGCGCCAGCAGCCCTCAAGGGGGCGGGGTGCTTACCAATGAGCAGTTCTTC.

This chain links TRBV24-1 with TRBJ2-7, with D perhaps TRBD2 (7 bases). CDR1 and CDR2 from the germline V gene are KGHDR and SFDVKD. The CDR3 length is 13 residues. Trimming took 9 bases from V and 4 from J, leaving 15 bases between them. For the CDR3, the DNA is TGTGCCACCCGAGGGGGGGGCGGATACGAGCAGTACTTC. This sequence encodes CATRGGGGYEQYF.

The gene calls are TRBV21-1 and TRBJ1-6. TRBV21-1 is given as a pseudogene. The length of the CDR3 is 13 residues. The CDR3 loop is CASSKEGGSPLHF. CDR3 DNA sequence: TGTGCCAGCAGCAAAGAAGGCGGTTCACCCCTCCACTTT.

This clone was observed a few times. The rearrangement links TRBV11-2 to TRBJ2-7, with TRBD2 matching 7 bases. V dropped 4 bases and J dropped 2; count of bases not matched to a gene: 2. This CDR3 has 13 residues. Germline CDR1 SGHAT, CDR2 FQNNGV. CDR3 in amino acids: CASSSGTTYEQYF. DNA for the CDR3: TGTGCCAGCAGCTCCGGGACTACCTACGAGCAGTACTTC.

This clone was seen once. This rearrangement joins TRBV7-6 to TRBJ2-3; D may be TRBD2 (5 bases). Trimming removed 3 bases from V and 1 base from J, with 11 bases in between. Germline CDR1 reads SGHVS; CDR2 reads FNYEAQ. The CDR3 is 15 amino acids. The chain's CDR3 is CASSFWSSRTDTQYF. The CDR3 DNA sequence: TGTGCCAGCAGCTTTTGGTCTAGCCGCACAGATACGCAGTATTTT. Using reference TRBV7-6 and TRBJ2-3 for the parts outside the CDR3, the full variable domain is GAGVSQSPRYKVTKRGQDVALRCDPISGHVSLYWYRQALGQGPEFLTYFNYEAQQDKSGLPNDRFSAERPEGSISTLTIQRTEQRDSAMYRCASSFWSSRTDTQYFGPGTRLTVL.

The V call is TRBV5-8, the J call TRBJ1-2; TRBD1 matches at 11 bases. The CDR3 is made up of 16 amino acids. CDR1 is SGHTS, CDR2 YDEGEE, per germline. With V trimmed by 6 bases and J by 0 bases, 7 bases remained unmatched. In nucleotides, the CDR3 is TGTGCCAGCACCCGGTGGGACAGGGGGGCTAACTATGGCTACACCTTC. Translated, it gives CASTRWDRGANYGYTF.

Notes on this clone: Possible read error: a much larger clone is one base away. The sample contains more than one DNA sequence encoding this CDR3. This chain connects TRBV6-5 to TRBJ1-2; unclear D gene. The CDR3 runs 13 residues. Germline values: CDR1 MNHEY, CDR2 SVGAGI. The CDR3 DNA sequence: TGTGCCAGCAGTCCTCGGGTTGTAGGTGGCTACACCTTT. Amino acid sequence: CASSPRVVGGYTF.

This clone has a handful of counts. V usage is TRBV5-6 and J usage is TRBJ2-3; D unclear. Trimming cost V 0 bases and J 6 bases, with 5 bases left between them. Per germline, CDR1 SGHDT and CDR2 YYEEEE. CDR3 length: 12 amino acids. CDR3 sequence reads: CASSLGQDTQYF. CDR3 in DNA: TGTGCCAGCAGCTTGGGGCAGGATACGCAGTATTTT. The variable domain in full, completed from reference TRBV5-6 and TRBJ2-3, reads DAGVTQSPTHLIKTRGQQVTLRCSPKSGHDTVSWYQQALGQGPQFIFQYYEEEERQRGNFPDRFSGHQFPNYSSELNVNALLLGDSALYLCASSLGQDTQYFGPGTRLTVL.

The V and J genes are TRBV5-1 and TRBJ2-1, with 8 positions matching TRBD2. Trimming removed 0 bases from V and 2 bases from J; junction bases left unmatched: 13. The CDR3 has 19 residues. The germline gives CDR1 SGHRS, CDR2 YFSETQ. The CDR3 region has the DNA TGCGCCAGCAGCTTGGCCATCCCCGGGGGGGGTGATACCTACAATGAGCAGTTCTTC. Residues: CASSLAIPGGGDTYNEQFF. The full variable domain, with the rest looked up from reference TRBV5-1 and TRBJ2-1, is KAGVTQTPRYLIKTRGQQVTLSCSPISGHRSVSWYQQTPGQGLQFLFEYFSETQRNKGNFPGRFSGRQFSNSRSEMNVSTLELGDSALYLCASSLAIPGGGDTYNEQFFGPGTRLTVL.

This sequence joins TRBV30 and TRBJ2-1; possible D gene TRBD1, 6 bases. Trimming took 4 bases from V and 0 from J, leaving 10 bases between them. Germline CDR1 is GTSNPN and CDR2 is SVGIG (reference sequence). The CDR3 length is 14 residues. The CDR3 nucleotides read TGTGCCTGGACTCTGGACAGCTCCTACAATGAGCAGTTCTTC. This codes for CAWTLDSSYNEQFF. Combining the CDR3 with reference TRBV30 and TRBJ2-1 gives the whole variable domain SQTIHQWPATLVQPVGSPLSLECTVEGTSNPNLYWYRQAAGRGLQLLFYSVGIGQISSEVPQNLSASRPQDRQFILSSKKLLLSDSGFYLCAWTLDSSYNEQFFGPGTRLTVL.

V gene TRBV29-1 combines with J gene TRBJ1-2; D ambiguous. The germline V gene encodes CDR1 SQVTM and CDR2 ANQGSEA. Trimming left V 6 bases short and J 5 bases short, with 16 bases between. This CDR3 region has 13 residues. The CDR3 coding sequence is TGCAGCGTCCTACCGGGAGACCCTTATGGCTACACCTTC. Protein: CSVLPGDPYGYTF.

CDR3 amino acids: CASSFTMTGTEAFF. CDR3 coding DNA: TGTGCCAGCAGCTTCACTATGACAGGCACCGAAGCTTTCTTT. The rearrangement uses TRBV11-2 and TRBJ1-1, with D perhaps TRBD1 (6 bases). This CDR3 is 14 amino acids long. In germline, CDR1 is SGHAT, CDR2 FQNNGV. V lost 3 bases to trimming and J lost 8 bases, with 16 bases between them.

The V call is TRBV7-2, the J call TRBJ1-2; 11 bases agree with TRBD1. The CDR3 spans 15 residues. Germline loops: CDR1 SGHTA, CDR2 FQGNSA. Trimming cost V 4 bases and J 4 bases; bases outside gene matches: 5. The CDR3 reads CASSSWTGGGYGYTF. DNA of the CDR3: TGTGCCAGCAGCTCCTGGACAGGGGGCGGCTATGGCTACACCTTC. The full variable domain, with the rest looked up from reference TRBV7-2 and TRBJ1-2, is GAGVSQSPSNKVTEKGKDVELRCDPISGHTALYWYRQSLGQGLEFLIYFQGNSAPDKSGLPSDRFSAERTGGSVSTLTIQRTQQEDSAVYLCASSSWTGGGYGYTFGSGTRLTVV.